The sequence of this T cell receptor beta chain was determined in a study of vaccination effects on CD4 cells after COVID-19. Study background: Post-vaccine specimens were collected at a median of 72 days following the second dose. Study-wide findings and caveats: Early post-infection timepoints were missing from the study, which also had few convalescent patients.

Points on this clone: As yet, its antigen is unknown.

Clones were read by immunoSEQ multiplex PCR, and TCRdb kept only the in-frame ones, dropping some. The sample consists of approximately 30,000 clones, about four fifths of them appearing once. Prior to sequencing, the ViraFEST assay stimulated PBMC with viral peptide pools, which expanded the antigen-specific CD4+ T cells. Subsequent to a culture period of around eleven days, CD4+ T cells were isolated. Each person got two doses of an mRNA SARS-CoV-2 vaccine, BNT162b2 or mRNA-1273. PBMC were cultured at approximately 2 million per well with around 10 IU/ml IL-2 and about 9.4 ug/ml peptides. V lost 5 bases, J lost 2 bases, and 2 bases stayed unmatched. The CDR3 covers 13 residues. CDR1 KGHSH and CDR2 LQKENI come from the germline V gene.

The sequence derives from a human donor who received a COVID-19 vaccine. Some clones in this sample may be carry-over from other donors' samples. The starting material was CD4+ T cells from PBMCs cultured with HCoV-NL63 spike peptides, obtained after COVID-19 vaccination. V is TRBV18 and J is TRBJ1-2; TRBD1 aligns across 7 bases. The CDR3 is CASSGDSNYGYTF. The CDR3 DNA follows: TGTGCCAGCTCAGGGGACAGCAACTATGGCTACACCTTC.